These T cell receptor beta chains were read from a single sample in a study of cytomegalovirus exposure and HLA in healthy donors. Generated by immunoSEQ multiplex PCR, the TCRdb table keeps only in-frame clones and is missing some. Found here are 200,000 or so clones, just under 80% of them singletons; the top ten hold about 6%. Sequencing input: PBMCs. Source of these receptors: a woman aged 25 to 39 in good health and CMV-seropositive. The CDR3 runs from the conserved cysteine through the conserved F or W. A row's size may be missing; if present it is once, few, many or a size class.

v_call,clone_size,j_call,cdr3_aa
TRBV15,NA,TRBJ2-6,CATSRDAGGANVLTF
TRBV2,NA,TRBJ2-3,CAGAGRDTQYF
TRBV7-2,NA,TRBJ1-2,CASSPTRQSYYGYTF
TRBV29-1,NA,TRBJ2-2,CSVAYSGELFF
TRBV4-3,NA,TRBJ1-5,CASSQVPGQGIAYSNQPQHF
TRBV5-1,few,TRBJ2-1,CASSFKTNNEQFF
TRBV2,NA,TRBJ2-3,CASSAYGSGGSDTQYF
TRBV7-7,NA,TRBJ2-5,CASSPGLGGETQYF
TRBV6-1,once,TRBJ2-1,CATIPAGAPYNEQFF
TRBV4-3,NA,TRBJ2-1,CASSQAGGRNNEQFF
TRBV18,NA,TRBJ1-2,CASSPGSGGYGYTF
TRBV27,once,TRBJ2-5,CASSLAGAMIGTQYF
TRBV2,NA,TRBJ1-5,CASSEARPGPGGPQHF
TRBV4-2,NA,TRBJ2-2,CASSQGISGANTGELFF
TRBV6-1,once,TRBJ1-1,CASSDRPGGSRNTEAFF
TRBV5-4,once,TRBJ2-3,CASSPKTGNRDTQYF
TRBV19,NA,TRBJ2-7,CASSIDQGSSYEQYF
TRBV25-1,NA,TRBJ2-5,CATTWGGYQETQYF
TRBV27,NA,TRBJ2-3,CASSLSPRAGGPRDTQYF
TRBV27,NA,TRBJ2-6,CASSAIGANVLTF
TRBV10-3,NA,TRBJ2-2,CATEQGIDTRELFF
TRBV7-9,NA,TRBJ2-2,CASRGEGEGELFF
TRBV19,NA,TRBJ2-1,CASSQVGDKEFF
TRBV4-2,NA,TRBJ1-6,CASSHVQGPSLYSPLHF
TRBV5-1,once,TRBJ2-7,CASSLRGAAYEQYF
TRBV7-2,NA,TRBJ1-1,CASSLAQGRGTEAFF
TRBV19,NA,TRBJ1-2,CASSPGVGYTF
TRBV4-1,NA,TRBJ2-7,CASSQVPLGEQYF
TRBV20-1,few,TRBJ2-7,CSATDRDEQYF
TRBV6-5,NA,TRBJ2-1,CASGRRGGWDEQFF
TRBV6-1,NA,TRBJ2-7,CASSEWALAGATSYEQYF
TRBV2,few,TRBJ2-7,CASSEEAGTYEQYF
TRBV2,NA,TRBJ2-1,CASSPDRGGYNEQFF
TRBV7-2,NA,TRBJ1-1,CASSLQGENTEAFF
TRBV7-7,NA,TRBJ2-1,CASSPGLAGDNEQFF
TRBV10-3,NA,TRBJ1-5,CATNPAAAFSVNQPQHF